This is a list of T cell receptor beta chains from one sample in a study of blood T cell repertoires in COVID-19. Assay used: immunoSEQ multiplex PCR; TCRdb lists only in-frame clones, some missing. The sample gives about 160,000 clones, roughly 80% of which show up once; around 7% is in the top ten. Sequencing input: peripheral blood. The origin of the receptors is a woman between 35 and 50 years old with COVID-19, enrolled during active disease. Each CDR3 is given with its conserved first and last residue. D genes are given only for firm matches. Clone size is not always given. Where it is, it says once, few, many or a class for expanded clones.

>TRBV19|TRBJ2-7|few|NA
CASSWGLEQYF
TGTGCCAGTAGTTGGGGGCTTGAGCAGTACTTC
>TRBV4-2|TRBJ2-7|NA|NA
CASSQDPSSYEQYF
TGTGCCAGCAGCCAAGATCCGAGCTCCTACGAGCAGTACTTC
>TRBV19|TRBJ2-3|NA|TRBD2
CASSPGLAGPHKAQYF
TGTGCCAGTAGCCCGGGACTAGCGGGTCCCCACAAGGCGCAGTATTTT
>TRBV3-1/TRBV3-2|TRBJ1-1|NA|TRBD1
CASSHYDRALWGEAFF
TGTGCCAGCAGCCATTACGACAGGGCCCTGTGGGGTGAAGCTTTCTTT
>TRBV30|TRBJ1-2|NA|TRBD1
CAWSSLQGASRGYTF
TGTGCCTGGAGCTCCCTACAGGGGGCGAGTCGGGGCTACACCTTC
>TRBV7-9|TRBJ1-2|NA|TRBD1
CASSLVSVMGQGAGGYTF
TGTGCCAGCAGCTTAGTGTCTGTTATGGGACAGGGGGCCGGAGGCTACACCTTC
>TRBV7-9|TRBJ1-3|NA|NA
CASSLANRPSGNTIYF
TGTGCCAGCAGCTTAGCGAACAGACCCTCTGGAAACACCATATATTTT
>TRBV30|TRBJ2-5|NA|NA
CAWNTLGGGAGETQYF
TGTGCCTGGAACACCCTCGGAGGGGGGGCGGGGGAGACCCAGTACTTC
>TRBV14|TRBJ2-7|NA|NA
CASSQEQGGAYEQYF
TGTGCCAGCAGCCAAGAGCAAGGGGGGGCCTACGAGCAGTACTTC
>TRBV12-3/TRBV12-4|TRBJ2-7|NA|TRBD2
CASSRLAGGQQYF
TGTGCCAGCAGCCGACTAGCGGGAGGACAGCAGTACTTC
>TRBV21-1|TRBJ1-2|once|NA
CASSKVARGLHGYTF
TGTGCCAGCAGCAAAGTTGCGAGGGGGTTACATGGCTACACCTTC
>TRBV5-1|TRBJ1-2|NA|TRBD1
CASRPGQGYGYTF
TGCGCCAGCAGGCCGGGACAGGGGTATGGCTACACCTTC
>TRBV5-5|TRBJ2-1|NA|NA
CASSLVAGAAGQFF
TGTGCCAGCAGCTTGGTGGCGGGGGCCGCGGGGCAGTTCTTC
>TRBV7-9|TRBJ1-1|NA|NA
CASSLPTALNTEAFF
TGTGCCAGCAGCTTACCGACAGCCTTGAACACTGAAGCTTTCTTT
>TRBV20-1|TRBJ2-2|NA|TRBD2
CSASPGLASRELFF
TGCAGTGCTAGTCCGGGACTAGCGAGCCGGGAGCTGTTTTTT
>TRBV4-1|TRBJ1-3|NA|TRBD1
CASSHPTGGERNTIYF
TGCGCCAGCAGCCACCCTACAGGGGGAGAAAGAAACACCATATATTTT
>TRBV12-3/TRBV12-4|TRBJ1-3|few|NA
CASSSGSGNTIYF
TGTGCCAGCAGCTCGGGCTCTGGAAACACCATATATTTT
>TRBV18|TRBJ1-5|NA|TRBD1
CASSQTGGRQPQHF
TGTGCCAGCTCACAGACAGGGGGCCGCCAGCCCCAGCATTTT
>TRBV18|TRBJ2-1|NA|NA
CASSPKQGRHNEQFF
TGTGCCAGCTCACCTAAACAGGGGAGGCACAATGAGCAGTTCTTC
>TRBV4-1|TRBJ2-3|NA|NA
CASSYRRGNTDTQYF
TGCGCCAGCAGCTACCGCCGGGGAAACACAGATACGCAGTATTTT
>TRBV6-6|TRBJ2-7|NA|TRBD2
CASSSSREGGYEQYF
TGTGCCAGCAGTTCCAGCCGGGAGGGGGGCTACGAGCAGTACTTC
>TRBV2|TRBJ2-5|NA|NA
CASSEEGGGETQYF
TGTGCCAGCAGTGAGGAGGGTGGAGGGGAGACCCAGTACTTC
>TRBV5-1|TRBJ2-5|many|TRBD1
CASSGAGGETQYF
TGCGCCAGCAGCGGTGCAGGGGGAGAGACCCAGTACTTC
>TRBV5-8|TRBJ2-7|NA|NA
CASSLFVSTGKVYEQYF
TGTGCCAGCAGCTTATTTGTCTCGACAGGAAAGGTCTACGAGCAGTACTTC
>TRBV11-3|TRBJ2-2|NA|NA
CASSLVRTGELFF
TGTGCCAGCAGCTTAGTAAGAACAGGGGAGCTGTTTTTT
>TRBV30|TRBJ1-1|once|TRBD1
CAWSPLTGGAEAFF
TGTGCCTGGAGTCCCCTGACAGGGGGGGCTGAAGCTTTCTTT
>TRBV2|TRBJ1-4|NA|NA
CASSQGGQNNEKLFF
TGTGCCAGCAGTCAAGGGGGGCAGAATAATGAAAAACTGTTTTTT
>TRBV11-2|TRBJ2-5|few|TRBD2
CASSRTSALQETQYF
TGTGCCAGCAGCCGGACTAGCGCGCTCCAAGAGACCCAGTACTTC
>TRBV3-1/TRBV3-2|TRBJ1-2|once|NA
CASSQRVNYGYTF
TGTGCCAGCAGCCAACGGGTTAACTATGGCTACACCTTC
>TRBV15|TRBJ2-1|once|NA
CATSRLGREENEQFF
TGTGCCACCAGCAGATTAGGTAGGGAGGAGAATGAGCAGTTCTTC
>TRBV9|TRBJ2-1|NA|TRBD2
CASSVDLAGVGYNEQFF
TGTGCCAGCAGCGTCGATCTAGCGGGGGTTGGGTACAATGAGCAGTTCTTC
>TRBV5-1|TRBJ2-7|NA|TRBD1
CASSVDLGQGSYEQYF
TGCGCCAGCAGCGTGGACTTGGGACAGGGTTCCTACGAGCAGTACTTC
>TRBV5-1|TRBJ2-3|NA|NA
CASSLSGPATDTQYF
TGCGCCAGCAGCTTGAGCGGCCCTGCCACAGATACGCAGTATTTT
>TRBV4-1|TRBJ2-6|NA|NA
CASSQGTQSSGANVLTF
TGCGCCAGCAGCCAAGGAACACAGTCCTCTGGGGCCAACGTCCTGACTTTC
>TRBV15|TRBJ2-5|few|TRBD2
CATSLSRASGPAGETQYF
TGTGCCACCAGCTTATCTAGAGCTAGCGGGCCTGCAGGGGAGACCCAGTACTTC
>TRBV5-4|TRBJ1-1|many|NA
CASSRVTGNTEAFF
TGTGCCAGCAGCCGCGTTACAGGGAACACTGAAGCTTTCTTT
>TRBV12-5|TRBJ1-2|NA|NA
CASGMNRVRVNGYTF
TGTGCTAGTGGTATGAACAGGGTGCGTGTAAATGGCTACACCTTC
>TRBV4-1|TRBJ2-6|NA|NA
CASSQEWRSSGANVLTF
TGCGCCAGCAGCCAAGAGTGGAGGAGCTCTGGGGCCAACGTCCTGACTTTC
>TRBV3-1/TRBV3-2|TRBJ2-2|NA|NA
CASSQGATGELFF
TGTGCCAGCAGCCAAGGGGCCACCGGGGAGCTGTTTTTT
>TRBV5-4|TRBJ1-2|NA|TRBD1
CASSLGGGTGPNYGYTF
TGTGCCAGCAGCTTGGGTGGGGGGACAGGGCCTAACTATGGCTACACCTTC
>TRBV5-5|TRBJ2-1|NA|TRBD2
CASSLSPGAGVTYNEQFF
TGTGCCAGCAGCTTATCTCCCGGAGCGGGAGTAACCTACAATGAGCAGTTCTTC
>TRBV19|TRBJ1-5|NA|NA
CASKEPGGYSNQPQHF
TGTGCCAGTAAAGAACCCGGCGGTTATAGCAATCAGCCCCAGCATTTT
>TRBV10-3|TRBJ2-7|NA|NA
CAISDQQGSYEQYF
TGTGCCATCAGTGACCAGCAGGGGTCCTACGAGCAGTACTTC
>TRBV2|TRBJ2-1|NA|TRBD2
CASSVKPSGENNEQFF
TGTGCCAGCAGTGTGAAACCTAGCGGAGAAAACAATGAGCAGTTCTTC
>TRBV29-1|TRBJ2-2|NA|NA
CSVEGPTVTGELFF
TGCAGCGTTGAAGGGCCCACAGTCACCGGGGAGCTGTTTTTT
>TRBV11-2|TRBJ1-1|NA|NA
CASSLPAGGNTEAFF
TGTGCCAGCAGCTTACCAGCCGGCGGGAACACTGAAGCTTTCTTT
>TRBV7-3|TRBJ2-4|NA|NA
CASSLGAQNIQYF
TGTGCCAGCAGCTTAGGGGCCCAAAACATTCAGTACTTC
>TRBV10-3|TRBJ2-3|NA|TRBD2
CATKREGNTDTQYF
TGTGCCACCAAGAGGGAGGGAAACACAGATACGCAGTATTTT
>TRBV6-2/TRBV6-3|TRBJ2-2|NA|TRBD2
CASSYSIGGGAGELFF
TGTGCCAGCAGTTACTCGATTGGCGGGGGGGCCGGGGAGCTGTTTTTT
>TRBV9|TRBJ1-4|NA|TRBD1
CASSVGQGDEKLFF
TGTGCCAGCAGCGTTGGACAGGGAGACGAAAAACTGTTTTTT
>TRBV7-8|TRBJ1-6|NA|NA
CASSLTDRSYNSPLHF
TGTGCCAGCAGCTTAACAGACCGATCCTATAATTCACCCCTCCACTTT
>TRBV29-1|TRBJ2-2|many|TRBD2
CSAFRTSGGPGELFF
TGCAGCGCCTTCAGGACTAGCGGGGGACCCGGGGAGCTGTTTTTT
>TRBV4-1|TRBJ1-4|NA|NA
CASSQEDPGVKEKLFF
TGCGCCAGCAGCCAAGAGGACCCAGGGGTTAAGGAAAAACTGTTTTTT
>TRBV6-5|TRBJ2-5|once|NA
CASSTSGEMATQYF
TGTGCCAGCAGCACATCGGGGGAGATGGCGACCCAGTACTTC
>TRBV5-4|TRBJ2-7|NA|TRBD2
CASSSAGGPYEQYF
TGTGCCAGCAGCTCGGCGGGAGGGCCCTACGAGCAGTACTTC